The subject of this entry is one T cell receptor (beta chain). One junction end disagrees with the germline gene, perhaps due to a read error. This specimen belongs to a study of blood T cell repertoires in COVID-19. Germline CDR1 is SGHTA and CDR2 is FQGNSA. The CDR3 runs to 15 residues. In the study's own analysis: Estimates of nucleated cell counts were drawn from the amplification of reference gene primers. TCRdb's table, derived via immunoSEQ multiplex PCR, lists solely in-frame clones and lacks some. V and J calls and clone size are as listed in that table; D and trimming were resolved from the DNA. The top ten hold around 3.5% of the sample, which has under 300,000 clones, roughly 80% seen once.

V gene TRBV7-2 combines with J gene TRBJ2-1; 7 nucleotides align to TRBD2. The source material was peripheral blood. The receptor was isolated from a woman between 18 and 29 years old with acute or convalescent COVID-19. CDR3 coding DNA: TGTGCCAGCAGCCTAGCGGCAAGCTCCTACAATGAGCAGTTCTTC. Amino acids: CASSLAASSYNEQFF. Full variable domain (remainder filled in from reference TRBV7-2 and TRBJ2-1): GAGVSQSPSNKVTEKGKDVELRCDPISGHTALYWYRQSLGQGLEFLIYFQGNSAPDKSGLPSDRFSAERTGGSVSTLTIQRTQQEDSAVYLCASSLAASSYNEQFFGPGTRLTVL.